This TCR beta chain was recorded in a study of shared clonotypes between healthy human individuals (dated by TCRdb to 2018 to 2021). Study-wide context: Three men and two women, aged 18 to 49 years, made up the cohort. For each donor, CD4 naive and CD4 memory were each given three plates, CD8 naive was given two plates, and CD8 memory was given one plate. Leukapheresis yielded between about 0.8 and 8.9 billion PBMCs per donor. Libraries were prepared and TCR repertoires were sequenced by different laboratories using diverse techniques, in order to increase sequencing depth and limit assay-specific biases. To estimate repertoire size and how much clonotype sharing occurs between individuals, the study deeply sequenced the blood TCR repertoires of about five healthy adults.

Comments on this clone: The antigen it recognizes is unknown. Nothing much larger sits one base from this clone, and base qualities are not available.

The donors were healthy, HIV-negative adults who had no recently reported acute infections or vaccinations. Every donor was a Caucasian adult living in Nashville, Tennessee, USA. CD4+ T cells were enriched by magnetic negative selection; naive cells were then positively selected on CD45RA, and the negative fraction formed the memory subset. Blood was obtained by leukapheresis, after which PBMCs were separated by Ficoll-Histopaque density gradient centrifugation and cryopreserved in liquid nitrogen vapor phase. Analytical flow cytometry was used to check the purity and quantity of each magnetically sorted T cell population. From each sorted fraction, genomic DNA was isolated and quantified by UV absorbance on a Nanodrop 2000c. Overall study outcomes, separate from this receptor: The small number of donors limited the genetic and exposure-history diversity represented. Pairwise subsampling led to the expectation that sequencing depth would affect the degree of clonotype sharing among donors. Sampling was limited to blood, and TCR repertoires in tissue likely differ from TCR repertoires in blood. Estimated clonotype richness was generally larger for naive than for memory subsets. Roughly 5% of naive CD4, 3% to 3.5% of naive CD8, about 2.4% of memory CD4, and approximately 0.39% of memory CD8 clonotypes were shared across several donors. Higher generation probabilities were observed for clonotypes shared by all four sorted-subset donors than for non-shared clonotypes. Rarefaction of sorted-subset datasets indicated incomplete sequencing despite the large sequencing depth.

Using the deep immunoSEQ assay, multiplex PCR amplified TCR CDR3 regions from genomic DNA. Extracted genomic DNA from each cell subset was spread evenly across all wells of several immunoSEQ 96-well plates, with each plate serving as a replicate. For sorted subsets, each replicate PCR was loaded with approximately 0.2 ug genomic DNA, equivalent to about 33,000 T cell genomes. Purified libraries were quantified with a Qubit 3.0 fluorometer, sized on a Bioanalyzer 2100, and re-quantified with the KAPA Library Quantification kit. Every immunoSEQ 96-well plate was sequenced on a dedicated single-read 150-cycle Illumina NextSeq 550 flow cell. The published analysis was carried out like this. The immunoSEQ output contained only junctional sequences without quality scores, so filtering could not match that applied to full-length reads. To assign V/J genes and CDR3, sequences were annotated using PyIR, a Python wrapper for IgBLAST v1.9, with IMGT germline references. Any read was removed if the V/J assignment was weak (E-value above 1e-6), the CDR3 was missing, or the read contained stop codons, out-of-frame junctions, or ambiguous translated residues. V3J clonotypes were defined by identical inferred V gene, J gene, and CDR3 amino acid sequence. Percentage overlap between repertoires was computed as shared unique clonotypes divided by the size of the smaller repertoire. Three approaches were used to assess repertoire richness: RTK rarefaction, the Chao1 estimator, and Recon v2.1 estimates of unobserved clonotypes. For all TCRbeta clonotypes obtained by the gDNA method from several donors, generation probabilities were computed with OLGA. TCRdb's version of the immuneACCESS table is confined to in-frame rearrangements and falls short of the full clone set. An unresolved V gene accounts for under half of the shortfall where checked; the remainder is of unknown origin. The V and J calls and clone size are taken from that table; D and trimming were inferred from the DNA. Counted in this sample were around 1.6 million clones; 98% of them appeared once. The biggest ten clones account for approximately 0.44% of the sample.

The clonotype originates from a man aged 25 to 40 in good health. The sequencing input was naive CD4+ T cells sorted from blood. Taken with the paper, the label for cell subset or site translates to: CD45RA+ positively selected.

The CDR3 protein is CASTSGQDGNQPQHF. In nucleotides, the sequence is TGTGCCAGCACCAGTGGACAAGATGGCAATCAGCCCCAGCATTTT. The rearranged chain carries TRBV28 and TRBJ1-5; a tentative D match to TRBD1 spans 5 bases. CDR1 and CDR2 were assigned from the germline V gene as MDHEN and SYDVKM. V is clipped by 7 bases and J by 2 bases, and the sequence between their germline boundaries is 15 bases long. Spanning cysteine to phenylalanine, the CDR3 consists of 15 amino acids. Here the CDR3 DNA is all that survives: 45 bases in frame from base 1.